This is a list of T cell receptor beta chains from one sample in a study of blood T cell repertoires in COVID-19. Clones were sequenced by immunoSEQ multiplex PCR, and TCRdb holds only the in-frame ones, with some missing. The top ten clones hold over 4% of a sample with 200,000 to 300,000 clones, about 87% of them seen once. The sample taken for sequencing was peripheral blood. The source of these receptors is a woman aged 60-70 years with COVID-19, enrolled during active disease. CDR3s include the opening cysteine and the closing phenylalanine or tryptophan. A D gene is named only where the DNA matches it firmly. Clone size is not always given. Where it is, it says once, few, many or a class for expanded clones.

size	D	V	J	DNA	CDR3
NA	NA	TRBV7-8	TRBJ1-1	TGTGCCAGCAGCAGAGGGGCGAACACTGAAGCTTTCTTT	CASSRGANTEAFF
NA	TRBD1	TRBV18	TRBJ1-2	TGTGCCAGCTCGGTCGGACAGGGAGGTTTTGGCTACACCTTC	CASSVGQGGFGYTF
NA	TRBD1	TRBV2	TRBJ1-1	TGTGCCAGCAGGATGACAGGGAACCCTGAAGCTTTCTTT	CASRMTGNPEAFF
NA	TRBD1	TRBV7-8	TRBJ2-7	TGTGCCAGCAGCAAGGACAGGGGTTTCCCCCCCTACGAGCAGTACTTC	CASSKDRGFPPYEQYF
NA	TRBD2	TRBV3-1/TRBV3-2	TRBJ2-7	TGTGCCAGCAGCCAAGATCAAGCTCGGACTAGCGGAGCCTACGAGCAGTACTTC	CASSQDQARTSGAYEQYF
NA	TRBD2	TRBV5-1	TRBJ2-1	TGCGCCAGCAGCTTGGCCGAGGGCCGGGCTGGGCTAGCGGGATTCAGGAACAATGAGCAGTTCTTC	CASSLAEGRAGLAGFRNNEQFF
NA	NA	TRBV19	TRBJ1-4	TGTGCCAGTAGTATAGTGGCACAGGAAAAACTGTTTTTT	CASSIVAQEKLFF
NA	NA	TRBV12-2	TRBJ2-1	TGTGCAAGTCGCTCTAGCGGGAGAGGGGACAATGAGCAGTTCTTC	CASRSSGRGDNEQFF
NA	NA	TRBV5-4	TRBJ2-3	TGTGCCAGCAGCCGAGGGTTGACAGATACGCAGTATTTT	CASSRGLTDTQYF
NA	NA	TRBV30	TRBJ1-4	TGTGCCTGGAGTGTACTGACTAATGAAAAACTGTTTTTT	CAWSVLTNEKLFF
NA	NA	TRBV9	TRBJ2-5	TGTGCCAGCGGGCAGGGCGGTGGGGTTCAAGAGACCCAGTACTTC	CASGQGGGVQETQYF
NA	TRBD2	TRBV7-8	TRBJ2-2	TGTGCCAGCAGTGGACTAGCGGGAGTCGTCGGGGAGCTGTTTTTT	CASSGLAGVVGELFF
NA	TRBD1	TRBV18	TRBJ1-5	TGTGTCAGCTCGCCGACAGGGGGCGACGGGCCCCAGCATTTT	CVSSPTGGDGPQHF
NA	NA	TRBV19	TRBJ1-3	TGTGCCAGTAGTATAGGGGCTGTGATCTCTGGAAACACCATATATTTT	CASSIGAVISGNTIYF
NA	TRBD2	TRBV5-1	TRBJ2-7	TGCGCCAGCAGCTTGGAAGCGGGACTATCCTACGAGCAGTACTTC	CASSLEAGLSYEQYF
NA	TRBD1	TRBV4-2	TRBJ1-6	TGTGCCAGCAGCGAGGCAGGGGGCACTGGGAATTCACCCCTCCACTTT	CASSEAGGTGNSPLHF
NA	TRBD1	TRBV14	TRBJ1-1	TGTGCCAGCAGCCCCAGGGGGAGCATGAACACTGAAGCTTTCTTT	CASSPRGSMNTEAFF
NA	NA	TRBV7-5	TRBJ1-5	TGTGTCAGAAGCCCGAGGGACAGGGGGCTTGCCAATCAGCCCCAGCATTTT	CVRSPRDRGLANQPQHF
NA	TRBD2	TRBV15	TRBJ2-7	TGTGCCACCAGCAGAGGGACTAGCGGGAGGGCCAACGATCAGTACTTC	CATSRGTSGRANDQYF
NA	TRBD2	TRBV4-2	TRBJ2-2	TGTGCCAGCAGCCAAGCGGGAGGGAACACCGGGGAGCTGTTTTTT	CASSQAGGNTGELFF
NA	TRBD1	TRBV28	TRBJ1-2	TGTGCCAGCAGCCCGAGGGGCAGGGGGAACCTTAACTATGGCTACACCTTC	CASSPRGRGNLNYGYTF
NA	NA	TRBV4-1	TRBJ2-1	TGCGCCAGCAGCCAAGATTTCTCCTTCTACAATGAGCAGTTCTTC	CASSQDFSFYNEQFF
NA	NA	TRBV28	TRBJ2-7	TGTGCCACCCTCTTCGGCGAGCAGTACTTC	CATLFGEQYF
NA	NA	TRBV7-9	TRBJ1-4	TGTGCCAGCAGCTTACCGGTGGGGCTAAATGAAAAACTGTTTTTT	CASSLPVGLNEKLFF
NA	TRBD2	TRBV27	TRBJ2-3	TGTGCCAGCAGTCTCCGCCCCCCAGTCGGGAGGGCGCCAGATACGCAGTATTTT	CASSLRPPVGRAPDTQYF
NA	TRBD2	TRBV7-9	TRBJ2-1	TGTGCCAGCATTGAGCCGGGACTAGTAATGAGGGACAATGAGCAGTTCTTC	CASIEPGLVMRDNEQFF
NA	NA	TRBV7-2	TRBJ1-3	TGTGCCAGCAGCTCTGTGGGGGCTTCTGGAAACACCATATATTTT	CASSSVGASGNTIYF
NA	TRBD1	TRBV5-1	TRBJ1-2	TGCGCCAGCAGCCGGGGACAGGGGGCCCTAGCCTATGGCTACACCTTC	CASSRGQGALAYGYTF
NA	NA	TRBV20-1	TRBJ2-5	TGCAGTGCCCGGATGGAGGAGACCCAGTACTTC	CSARMEETQYF
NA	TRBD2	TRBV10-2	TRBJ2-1	TGCGCCAGCCTGGCTAGCGGGGACTACAATGAGCAGTTCTTC	CASLASGDYNEQFF
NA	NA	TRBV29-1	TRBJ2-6	TGCAGCGTTGTGCTAGGAGGCCATGCTGGGGCCAACGTCCTGACTTTC	CSVVLGGHAGANVLTF
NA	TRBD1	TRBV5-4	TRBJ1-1	TGTGCCAGCAGCTTGGATCGGACAGGGAACCTGAACACTGAAGCTTTCTTT	CASSLDRTGNLNTEAFF
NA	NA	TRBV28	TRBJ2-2	TGTGCCAGCAGTCCCACCGTTCGGGATTCGAACACCGGGGAGCTGTTTTTT	CASSPTVRDSNTGELFF
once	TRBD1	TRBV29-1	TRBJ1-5	TGCAGCGTTGGGCCCGACAGGGAAGGCCAGCCCCAGCATTTT	CSVGPDREGQPQHF
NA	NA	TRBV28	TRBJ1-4	TGTGCCAGCGGCGAACCCCGGGGGGGATATGAAAAACTGTTTTTT	CASGEPRGGYEKLFF
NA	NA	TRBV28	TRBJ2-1	TGTGCCAGCCTCCACCCCCTGCAGTACAATGAGCAGTTCTTC	CASLHPLQYNEQFF
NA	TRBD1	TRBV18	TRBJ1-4	TGTGCCAGCTCACGATCCCAGGGGGCAACTAATGAAAAACTGTTTTTT	CASSRSQGATNEKLFF
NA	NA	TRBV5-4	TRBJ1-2	TGTGCCAGCAGCGGAGACAGAAACTATGGCTACACCTTC	CASSGDRNYGYTF
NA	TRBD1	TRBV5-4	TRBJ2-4	TGTGCCAGCAGCCCGACAGGGGGCCAGGACATTCAGTACTTC	CASSPTGGQDIQYF
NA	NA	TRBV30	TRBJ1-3	TGTGCCTGGAAATCCGGTACTGGAAACACCATATATTTT	CAWKSGTGNTIYF
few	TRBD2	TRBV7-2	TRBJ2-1	TGTGCCAGCAGCTTAAACTCCGGGACTAGCACCCATGAGCAGTTCTTC	CASSLNSGTSTHEQFF
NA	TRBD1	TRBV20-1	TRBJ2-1	TGCAGTGCTAGTCCTCCGGGACAGGGGTCTTACAATGAGCAGTTCTTC	CSASPPGQGSYNEQFF
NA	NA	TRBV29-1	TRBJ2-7	TGCAGCGTTGCTAGCGAATACCCCTACGAGCAGTACTTC	CSVASEYPYEQYF
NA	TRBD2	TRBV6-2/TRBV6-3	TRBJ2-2	TGTGCCAGCAGTTACTTCCTAGCGGGAGCAACCGGGGAGCTGTTTTTT	CASSYFLAGATGELFF
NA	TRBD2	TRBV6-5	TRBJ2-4	TGTGCCAGCGCCCATGCTGAGGCGGGAGGGAACATTCAGTACTTC	CASAHAEAGGNIQYF